These 19 T cell receptor beta chains share one sample of origin, sequenced in a study of T cell responses to AZD1222 COVID-19 vaccine. Profiling relied on immunoSEQ multiplex PCR, and the TCRdb table lists in-frame clones only, not all of them. The data show roughly 120,000 clones, approximately 90% seen once. The specimen was peripheral blood, collected 28 days after the second AZD1222 dose. These receptors all come from an adult who received the AZD1222 COVID-19 vaccine.

The genes are TRBV9 and TRBJ2-5, with 12 bases matching TRBD2. Trimming cost V 4 bases and J 2 bases; bases outside gene matches: 6. CDR3 length: 16 residues. Per the germline V gene, CDR1 is SGDLS and CDR2 is YYNGEE. The CDR3 DNA follows: TGTGCCAGCAGCCCTGGAGGGACTAGCGGGCAAGAGACCCAGTACTTC. Amino acids: CASSPGGTSGQETQYF.

The chain links TRBV5-1 to TRBJ2-7, with TRBD2 identical over 11 bases. Trimming removed 0 bases from V and 6 bases from J; junction bases left unmatched: 8. The length of the CDR3 is 16 residues. The germline V gene has CDR1 SGHRS and CDR2 YFSETQ. The CDR3 DNA is TGCGCCAGCAGCTTGGAACTAGCGGGAGTAGGTGGCGAGCAGTACTTC. Translated, it gives CASSLELAGVGGEQYF.

The genes are TRBV19 and TRBJ1-2; 7 bases are shared with TRBD1. The ends lost 5 bases at V and 4 bases at J; junction bases unmatched: 10. Germline V gene lookup returns CDR1 LNHDA and CDR2 SQIVND (reference sequence). The CDR3 extends over 15 amino acids. Here the CDR3 reads CASSLSTGTGYGYTF. The CDR3 nucleotides read TGTGCCAGTAGTCTGTCGACAGGGACTGGCTATGGCTACACCTTC.

This chain connects TRBV12-5 to TRBJ1-4; D not certain. The germline gives CDR1 LGHNT, CDR2 FRNRAP. Between the trimmed V and J ends, which lost 6 bases and 14 bases, there was a span of 13 bases. The CDR3 has 11 amino acids. In DNA, the CDR3 is TGTGCTAGTGGGTACAGCAAAACCCTGTTTTTT. Its protein product is CASGYSKTLFF.

V gene TRBV30 combines with J gene TRBJ2-2, with 7 bases matching TRBD1. The CDR3 runs 14 residues. The J segment lost 3 bases and the V segment lost 1 base, leaving 2 bases of the junction unmatched. CDR1 is GTSNPN, CDR2 SVGIG, per germline (reference sequence). The CDR3: CAWSGQGYTGELFF. Written as DNA, the CDR3 is TGTGCCTGGAGTGGACAGGGCTACACCGGGGAGCTGTTTTTT.

This clone was seen only once. This chain uses TRBV6-5 with TRBJ2-7; D is perhaps TRBD1 (8 bases). This CDR3 is 15 amino acids long. Trimming removed 7 bases at V and 2 bases at J, with 18 bases between. Germline V gene lookup returns CDR1 MNHEY and CDR2 SVGAGI. The CDR3 nucleotides are TGTGCCAGCACCGAAGGACAGGGACTAACCTACGAGCAGTACTTC. Translation: CASTEGQGLTYEQYF.

The chain employs TRBV7-2 and TRBJ2-3, with 14 nucleotides matching TRBD2. CDR1 is SGHTA and CDR2 is FQGNSA in the germline V gene. CDR3 length: 17 residues. J gave up 1 base and V 4 bases, and 4 bases lay outside the gene matches. CDR3 nucleotide sequence: TGTGCCAGCAGCTCGACTAGCGGGGGGGATCGCACAGATACGCAGTATTTT. This gives the protein CASSSTSGGDRTDTQYF.

The chain uses TRBV9 and TRBJ2-1; TRBD2 aligns across 8 bases. Germline V gene sequence: CDR1 SGDLS, CDR2 YYNGEE. V trimming: 3 bases; J trimming: 1 base; junction bases outside the gene matches: 9. The CDR3 consists of 17 residues. Here the CDR3 DNA reads TGTGCCAGCAGCGCACGGGGGGCTAGCGGGTCCTACAATGAGCAGTTCTTC. It specifies CASSARGASGSYNEQFF.

V usage is TRBV27 and J usage is TRBJ2-1; TRBD1 agrees at 9 bases. V was clipped by 5 bases and J by 9 bases; unmatched bases: 5. This CDR3 spans 13 amino acids. Germline CDR1 MNHEY, CDR2 SMNVEV (reference sequence). CDR3 sequence reads: CASSPTGGGEQFF. CDR3 bases: TGTGCCAGCAGTCCGACAGGGGGAGGTGAGCAGTTCTTC.

This chain uses TRBV14 with TRBJ1-1, with D hard to call. There are 14 residues in the CDR3. Germline V CDR1 and CDR2: SGHDN, FVKESK. V lost 3 bases and J 1 base, leaving 9 bases between the germline ends. CDR3 sequence reads: CASSHSGTNTEAFF. As DNA, the CDR3 is TGTGCCAGCAGCCATAGCGGAACGAACACTGAAGCTTTCTTT.

The chain couples TRBV7-9 to TRBJ1-4; D gene ambiguous. Per the germline V gene, CDR1 is SEHNR and CDR2 is FQNEAQ (reference sequence). This CDR3 has 11 amino acids. V was trimmed by 1 base and J by 12 bases, leaving 6 bases between them. The chain's CDR3 is CASSLGYQLFF. For the CDR3, the DNA is TGTGCCAGCAGCTTAGGGTACCAACTGTTTTTT.

This sequence joins TRBV4-1 and TRBJ2-3; 9 bases are shared with TRBD2. The CDR3 runs to 17 residues. V trimming: 2 bases; J trimming: 0 bases; junction bases outside the gene matches: 6. Germline CDR1 MGHRA, CDR2 YSYEKL. The CDR3: CASSQLQGLASTDTQYF. The CDR3 DNA reads TGCGCCAGCAGCCAACTTCAAGGACTAGCGAGCACAGATACGCAGTATTTT.

The V gene is TRBV5-6, the J gene TRBJ1-2; D might be TRBD1 (5 bases). Trimming took 4 bases from V and 4 from J, leaving 14 bases between them. The germline gives CDR1 SGHDT, CDR2 YYEEEE. The CDR3 is made up of 14 amino acids. The CDR3 DNA follows: TGTGCCAGCAGCCCCAATGGGGGATCCTATGGCTACACCTTC. It yields the protein CASSPNGGSYGYTF.

CDR3 protein: CASSYGEAGANVLTF. The CDR3 coding sequence is TGTGCCAGCAGTTACGGGGAAGCTGGGGCCAACGTCCTGACTTTC. The gene calls are TRBV6-2 or TRBV6-3 and TRBJ2-6, with D hard to call. The CDR3 loop spans 15 amino acids. The germline V gene has CDR1 MNHEY and CDR2 SVGEGT. V was trimmed by 2 bases and J by 2 bases, leaving 7 bases between them.

The chain uses TRBV12-3 or TRBV12-4 and TRBJ1-2; tentatively, D is TRBD1 (6 bases). The CDR3 length is 13 residues. Deletions cut 6 bases from V and 5 bases from J, with 13 bases between. Written as DNA, the CDR3 is TGTGCCAGCAGCGGGACCAGGGGTTATGGCTACACCTTC. Its protein is CASSGTRGYGYTF.

The chain is built from TRBV5-8 and TRBJ1-1; 7 bases map to TRBD1. V dropped 2 bases and J dropped 1; count of bases not matched to a gene: 2. Per germline, CDR1 SGHTS and CDR2 YDEGEE. This CDR3 is 14 amino acids long. CDR3 region: CASSLPGGNTEAFF. The CDR3 coding sequence is TGTGCCAGCAGCTTACCAGGGGGGAACACTGAAGCTTTCTTT. Full variable domain (outside the CDR3, taken from reference TRBV5-8 and TRBJ1-1): EAGVTQSPTHLIKTRGQQATLRCSPISGHTSVYWYQQALGLGLQFLLWYDEGEERNRGNFPPRFSGRQFPNYSSELNVNALELEDSALYLCASSLPGGNTEAFFGQGTRLTVV.

In DNA form, the CDR3 reads TGTGCCAGCAGCCAGGGACAGGGGTCCAATCAGCCCCAGCATTTT. Translated: CASSQGQGSNQPQHF. The chain uses TRBV13 and TRBJ1-5; 10 bases are shared with TRBD1. J lost 3 bases, V lost 5 bases, and 4 bases had no gene match. The CDR3 contains 15 residues. The germline V gene has CDR1 PRHDT and CDR2 FYEKMQ (reference sequence).

This clone was observed a handful of times. The chain uses TRBV14 and TRBJ2-7; D might be TRBD2 (6 bases). This CDR3 has 15 residues. Per germline, CDR1 SGHDN and CDR2 FVKESK. V lost 1 base and J 2 bases, leaving 12 bases between the germline ends. CDR3 loop: CASSQVASAAYEQYF. CDR3 in DNA: TGTGCCAGCAGCCAAGTTGCTAGCGCCGCCTACGAGCAGTACTTC. The whole variable domain, remainder taken from reference TRBV14 and TRBJ2-7, is EAGVTQFPSHSVIEKGQTVTLRCDPISGHDNLYWYRRVMGKEIKFLLHFVKESKQDESGMPNNRFLAERTGGTYSTLKVQPAELEDSGVYFCASSQVASAAYEQYFGPGTRLTVT.

The chain links TRBV21-1 to TRBJ2-1; the listed D gene, TRBD1, was not tested against the DNA. TRBV21-1 is termed a pseudogene. There are 18 residues in the CDR3. CDR3 loop: CASSKALWGRVFYNEQFF. For the CDR3, the DNA is TGTGCCAGCAGCAAAGCGCTTTGGGGGCGGGTCTTCTACAATGAGCAGTTCTTC.